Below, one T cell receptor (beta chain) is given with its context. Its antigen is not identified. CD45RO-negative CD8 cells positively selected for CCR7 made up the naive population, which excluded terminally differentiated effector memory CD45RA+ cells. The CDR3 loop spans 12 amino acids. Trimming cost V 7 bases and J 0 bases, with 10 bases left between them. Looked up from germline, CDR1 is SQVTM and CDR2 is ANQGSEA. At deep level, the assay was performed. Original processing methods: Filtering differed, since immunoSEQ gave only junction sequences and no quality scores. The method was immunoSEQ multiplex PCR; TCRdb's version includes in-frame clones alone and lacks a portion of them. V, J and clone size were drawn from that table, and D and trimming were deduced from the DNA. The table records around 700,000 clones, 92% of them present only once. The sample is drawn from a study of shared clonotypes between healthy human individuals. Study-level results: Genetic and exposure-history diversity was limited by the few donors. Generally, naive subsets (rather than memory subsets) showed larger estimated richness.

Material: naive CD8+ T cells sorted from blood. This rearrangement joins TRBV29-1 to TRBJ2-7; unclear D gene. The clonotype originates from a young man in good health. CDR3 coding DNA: TGCAGCGGTGGTGGCAGCTCCTACGAGCAGTACTTC. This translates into CSGGGSSYEQYF.